This TCR beta chain was identified during a study of shared clonotypes between healthy human individuals. The assay was immunoSEQ multiplex PCR, and TCRdb's table has in-frame clones only and misses some. The sample yields 2 million to 2.5 million clones, about 93% seen once. Cells designated naive CD8 were CD45RO-negative and were positively selected for CCR7, with terminally differentiated effector memory CD45RA+ cells excluded. Germline V gives CDR1 SEHNR, CDR2 FQNEAQ (reference sequence). CDR3 length: 16 amino acids. Sequenced sample: naive CD8+ T cells from PBMCs. The receptor's source is a man between 18 and 35 years old in good health. Some clones in this sample may be carry-over from other donors' samples. The V and J genes are TRBV7-9 and TRBJ2-5; D is possibly TRBD1 (5 bases). The J call may be faulty, since TRBJ2-7 better matches the DNA end. The CDR3 loop is CASSLEYSYRPYEQYF. The CDR3 nucleotides are TGTGCCAGCAGCTTAGAATATAGCTACAGGCCCTACGAGCAGTACTTC.